This TCR beta chain was identified in a study of Ad26.COV2.S vaccination and SARS-CoV-2 variants (dated by TCRdb to the early 2020s). Describing the broader study: Vaccine-arm donors were drawn from COV1001, a multicentre, randomized, double-blind, placebo-controlled phase I-IIa trial of Ad26.COV2.S in healthy adults. Throughout the experiments and outcome assessment, investigators stayed blinded to trial group allocation. Dosing of Ad26.COV2.S was intramuscular, at either 5x10^10 or 1x10^11 viral particles, delivered as one shot or as two shots spaced 56 days apart. TCRbeta repertoire sequencing served as the tool for gauging how specific and how broad the SARS-CoV-2-reactive T cell receptors were following Ad26.COV2.S vaccination. Trial participants were randomized into five groups of five, in which low-dose or high-dose Ad26.COV2.S was given once or twice, or placebo was given on both occasions. The TCR-sequenced set comprised about 30 samples: about 19 Ad26.COV2.S vaccine recipients, 5 placebo recipients and 8 SARS-CoV-2 convalescent individuals.

TCRbeta CDR3 regions were sequenced with the immunoSEQ Assay. After extraction, genomic DNA underwent amplification by bias-controlled multiplex PCR, followed by high-throughput sequencing. As for how the authors treated the data: To quantify the absolute abundance of each unique TCRbeta CDR3 region, sequences were collapsed and filtered. Usable DNA was measured by amplifying reference genes present in all nucleated cells, and TCRbeta template counts were normalized to that usable DNA to estimate T cell fraction. Repertoire TCRs were annotated as SARS-CoV-2-specific when V gene, CDR3 amino acid sequence and J gene were exactly matched to a known reactive TCR set. MIRA supplied the reference SARS-CoV-2 TCR set, which was filtered for enrichment in COVID-19-positive ImmuneCODE repertoires so that public or cross-reactive TCRs were removed. Using the MIRA antigens, annotated TCRs were further analysed by specific ORF or by position within an ORF. Breadth was defined as annotated unique rearrangements over total unique productive rearrangements; depth was the summed frequency of those rearrangements. Two-sided Wilcoxon rank-sum tests were applied when comparing TCR breadth between groups. Imported from immuneACCESS, the table was reduced by TCRdb to in-frame sequences with V and J called. These copies leave out some clones; in studies compared against another copy, an unresolved V gene accounts for under half, and the cause of the remainder is not known. V, J and clone size are taken as reported in that table, and D and trimming were inferred from the DNA itself. The table for this sample lists about 280,000 clones; about 90% of them were counted only once. The top ten constitute around 3% of the sample.

V drops 1 base and J drops 3 bases, leaving 3 bases in between. Including cysteine and phenylalanine, the CDR3 has 12 amino acids. Here the CDR3 DNA is all that survives: 36 bases in frame from base 1. Summary of the overall study and its limitations: Vaccine and placebo recipients had comparable non-spike TCR breadth, which fits with the vaccine containing only spike. After vaccination, spike-specific CD8+ and CD4+ T cell responses were reported to show substantial breadth. Ad26.COV2.S recipients had higher spike-specific TCR breadth than placebo recipients (P = 0.0014). The study was not powered to compare responses between vaccine doses or regimens. The authors noted that the TCR breadth and depth analyses may have underestimated total T cell responses.

Note on this clone: Its binding antigen is unknown. Base qualities are not at hand, and no much larger clone is one base apart.

Read against the paper, the sample's treatment or condition label means: roughly 18 received Ad26.COV2.S at low or high dose, single or two shots; roughly five received placebo; per-sample allocation not given. For vaccine and placebo recipients, repertoires were sequenced using samples collected on day 63 after the first injection. Cohort 1b enrolled around 24 adults aged 18-55 years at a single site in Boston, USA, between 29 July and 7 August 2020. Ad26.COV2.S was a replication-incompetent adenovirus type 26 vector that expressed a prefusion-stabilized SARS-CoV-2 spike protein derived from the original Wuhan strain.

The TCR sequence derives from a person aged 18-65 years who received the Ad26.COV2.S COVID-19 vaccine or a placebo. The chain links TRBV12-3 or TRBV12-4 with TRBJ1-1; too little of a D gene remains to name it. Source: peripheral blood, taken in a trial of Ad26.COV2.S vaccine versus placebo. In nucleotides, the sequence is TGTGCCAGCAGTTTAGATGACACTGAAGCTTTCTTT. Its amino acids are CASSLDDTEAFF.